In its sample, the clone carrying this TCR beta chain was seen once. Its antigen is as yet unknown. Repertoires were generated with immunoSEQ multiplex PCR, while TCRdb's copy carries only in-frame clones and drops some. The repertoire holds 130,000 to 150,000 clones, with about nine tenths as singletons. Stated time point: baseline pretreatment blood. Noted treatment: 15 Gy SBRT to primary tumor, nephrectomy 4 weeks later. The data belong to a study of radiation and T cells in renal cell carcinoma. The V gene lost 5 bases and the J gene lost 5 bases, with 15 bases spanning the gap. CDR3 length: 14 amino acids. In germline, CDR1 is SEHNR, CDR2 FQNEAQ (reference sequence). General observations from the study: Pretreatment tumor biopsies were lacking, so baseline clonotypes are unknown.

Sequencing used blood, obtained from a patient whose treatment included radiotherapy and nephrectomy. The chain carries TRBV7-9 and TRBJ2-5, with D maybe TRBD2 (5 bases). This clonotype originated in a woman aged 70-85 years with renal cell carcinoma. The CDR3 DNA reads TGTGCCAGCAGCCCTGGACTTCCGGGGGAGACCCAGTACTTC. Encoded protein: CASSPGLPGETQYF.